These T cell receptor beta chains were read from a single sample in a study of T cells expressing NK-cell markers. TCRdb re-called the 5' RACE reads and shows each CDR3 protein once, DNA omitted. This sample's table has 250,000 or so distinct CDR3 sequences. The material sequenced was blood T cells: a sorted CD56 or NKG2C T cell subset, CD4+ or CD8+ T cells, or bulk PBMC T cells (not recorded which). The receptors stem from a woman aged 18 to 75 in good health. CDR3s include the opening cysteine and the closing phenylalanine or tryptophan. Each record gives: V gene, J gene, CDR3 protein.

V gene: TRBV2; J gene: TRBJ2-1; CDR3 protein: CASTKGLAIDEQFF
V gene: TRBV6-6; J gene: TRBJ2-7; CDR3 protein: CASTRANYEQYF
V gene: TRBV18; J gene: TRBJ1-1; CDR3 protein: CASSREQGAKTEAFF
V gene: TRBV19; J gene: TRBJ2-5; CDR3 protein: CASSFGRNKETQYF
V gene: TRBV4-2; J gene: TRBJ1-2; CDR3 protein: CASSPDRVVYGYTF
V gene: TRBV30; J gene: TRBJ1-1; CDR3 protein: CAWSRGQDTEAFF
V gene: TRBV15; J gene: TRBJ2-1; CDR3 protein: CATSTQGKLDEQFF
V gene: TRBV6-2/TRBV6-3; J gene: TRBJ2-1; CDR3 protein: CASSYWAGQGSKSPENEQFF
V gene: TRBV11-2; J gene: TRBJ2-2; CDR3 protein: CASSPRGLAGNTGELFF
V gene: TRBV10-2; J gene: TRBJ1-4; CDR3 protein: CASRQQGANEKLFF
V gene: TRBV4-3; J gene: TRBJ2-6; CDR3 protein: CASSQDLRGQTSGANVLTF
V gene: TRBV12-3/TRBV12-4; J gene: TRBJ1-1; CDR3 protein: CASSFATVEAFF
V gene: TRBV3-1; J gene: TRBJ2-3; CDR3 protein: CASSRDGASTDTQYF
V gene: TRBV24-1; J gene: TRBJ2-1; CDR3 protein: CATSDGLAGPYNEQFF
V gene: TRBV9; J gene: TRBJ2-1; CDR3 protein: CASSLGARAIYNEQFF
V gene: TRBV19; J gene: TRBJ1-2; CDR3 protein: CASSRTLTGYGYTF
V gene: TRBV7-6; J gene: TRBJ2-7; CDR3 protein: CASSGTSGTTYEQYF
V gene: TRBV6-2/TRBV6-3; J gene: TRBJ1-1; CDR3 protein: CASSYGRETEAFF
V gene: TRBV6-5; J gene: TRBJ1-1; CDR3 protein: CASSYSWGMNTEAFF
V gene: TRBV6-2/TRBV6-3; J gene: TRBJ2-7; CDR3 protein: CASSWLGRYEQYF
V gene: TRBV6-6; J gene: TRBJ2-1; CDR3 protein: CASVAGGNEQFF
V gene: TRBV7-2; J gene: TRBJ1-1; CDR3 protein: CASSPQEPGFGTEAFF
V gene: TRBV6-2/TRBV6-3; J gene: TRBJ2-1; CDR3 protein: CAIGGQVYNEQFF
V gene: TRBV20-1; J gene: TRBJ2-7; CDR3 protein: CSVMLGLAGMSEQYF
V gene: TRBV27; J gene: TRBJ1-5; CDR3 protein: CASSWGGGVNQPQHF
V gene: TRBV12-3/TRBV12-4; J gene: TRBJ2-4; CDR3 protein: CASSTTRVAKNIQYF
V gene: TRBV12-3/TRBV12-4; J gene: TRBJ1-1; CDR3 protein: CASSQRLEDTEAFF
V gene: TRBV19; J gene: TRBJ1-5; CDR3 protein: CASSRFWGAPQHF
V gene: TRBV5-1; J gene: TRBJ2-1; CDR3 protein: CASSRRGGGDYNEQFF
V gene: TRBV15; J gene: TRBJ2-5; CDR3 protein: CATSRVIQLLGGETQYF
V gene: TRBV4-3; J gene: TRBJ1-5; CDR3 protein: CASSQETGQPQHF
V gene: TRBV12-3/TRBV12-4; J gene: TRBJ1-3; CDR3 protein: CASSLMGSGNTIYF